This T cell receptor (beta chain) was sequenced during a study of T cell repertoires in ileal Crohn's disease. Study-wide background: Around 37% were active smokers at surgery; median disease duration was approximately 8.5 years.

This CDR3 contains 15 residues. V was shortened by 2 bases and J by 4 bases, with 16 bases between the two germline ends. Germline V gene lookup returns CDR1 GTSNPN and CDR2 SVGIG (reference sequence). Documented time point: neoterminal ileum biopsy at postoperative endoscopy, about 6 months after surgery. Using immunoSEQ multiplex PCR, the repertoire was profiled, and TCRdb retains in-frame clones only, with some absent. The sample lists about 12,000 clones, about 82% occurring once. V and J are TRBV30 and TRBJ2-3, with D unresolved. Sequencing input: ileal tissue. This clonotype was sampled from an adult with Crohn's disease. The CDR3 region is CAWSTRSSASDTQYF. In nucleotides, the CDR3 is TGTGCCTGGAGTACCCGGAGCTCCGCTTCAGATACGCAGTATTTT.